These 23 T cell receptor beta chains came from one sample sequenced in a study of response to subunit inactivated influenza vaccine. TCRdb independently ran MiXCR on the RT-PCR reads; one entry per CDR3 protein. Of about 530,000 distinct CDR3 sequences in the sample, 10% to 15% are singletons; the top ten hold roughly 13%. The sample consisted of PBMCs from blood, taken roughly 45 days after vaccination. The receptors originated from a man between 50 and 59 years old who received an inactivated influenza vaccine.

This clonotype was seen only a few times. The chain uses TRBV9 and TRBJ2-1; D gene ambiguous. Germline V lookup: CDR1 SGDLS, CDR2 YYNGEE. The V and J ends lost 6 bases and 0 bases respectively, with 13 bases between them. The CDR3 totals 15 residues. CDR3 loop: CASNRDYSSYNEQFF. CDR3 nucleotides: TGTGCCAGCAACCGAGATTACAGCTCCTACAATGAGCAGTTCTTC.

On this clonotype: A clone one base away is much larger, so this may be a read error. The V call is TRBV4-2, the J call TRBJ1-2; D is possibly TRBD1 (5 bases). Germline V gene lookup returns CDR1 LGHNA and CDR2 YNFKEQ. The CDR3 covers 13 residues. Here the CDR3 DNA reads TGTGCCGGCAGCCAAGGGGAAAACTATGGCTACACCTTC. Protein product: CAGSQGENYGYTF.

This clonotype came up many times. The rearrangement uses TRBV6-2 or TRBV6-3 and TRBJ2-1; D might be TRBD2 (6 bases). Trimming removed 1 base at V and 7 bases at J, with 14 bases between. Germline CDR1 and CDR2: MNHEY and SVGEGT. The CDR3 spans 15 residues. In nucleotides, the CDR3 is TGTGCCAGCAGTTACTTAGCGGAGGGCGAGAATGAGCAGTTCTTC. Translated, it gives CASSYLAEGENEQFF.

This chain joins TRBV5-1 and TRBJ2-7; the match to TRBD2 covers 7 bases. The junction had 9 bases not matched to a gene; V was cut back by 0 bases and J by 6 bases. The CDR3 is made up of 15 amino acids. Germline V gene sequence: CDR1 SGHRS, CDR2 YFSETQ. The CDR3 sequence is CASSLERGSVAEQYF. CDR3 DNA sequence: TGCGCCAGCAGCTTGGAACGCGGGAGCGTTGCCGAGCAGTACTTC.

V and J are TRBV20-1 and TRBJ2-1; 7 positions match TRBD1. The germline gives CDR1 DFQATT, CDR2 SNEGSKA (reference sequence). The trim removed 5 bases at V and 9 bases at J, leaving 7 bases unmatched. CDR3 size: 12 residues. CDR3 coding DNA: TGCAGTGCTTTGAGAGGGGGCGGTGAGCAGTTCTTC. This sequence encodes CSALRGGGEQFF.

CDR3 sequence reads: CASSHDTGGYSYNEQFF. CDR3 sequence (DNA): TGTGCCAGCAGCCATGATACGGGCGGATACTCCTACAATGAGCAGTTCTTC. The chain is built from TRBV4-2 and TRBJ2-1; D unclear. Germline V gene sequence: CDR1 LGHNA, CDR2 YNFKEQ. This CDR3 contains 17 residues. V lost 3 bases, J lost 0 bases, and 15 bases lay in between.

Only a few counts were recorded for this clonotype. This sequence joins TRBV29-1 and TRBJ2-5, with D possibly being TRBD1 (5 bases). V dropped 7 bases and J dropped 5 bases, with 11 bases sitting between them. The CDR3 is 11 amino acids. Germline-derived CDR1 and CDR2 are SQVTM and ANQGSEA. CDR3 loop: CSAGRAETQYF. As DNA, the CDR3 is TGCAGCGCCGGCAGGGCCGAGACCCAGTACTTC.

This chain joins TRBV4-2 and TRBJ1-5, with D unclear. Trimming shortened V by 1 base and J by 5 bases, and 12 bases separated the two germline ends. CDR3 length: 15 amino acids. Germline V CDR1 and CDR2: LGHNA, YNFKEQ. The CDR3 sequence: CASSQVPWRYQPQHF. The CDR3 coding sequence is TGTGCCAGCAGCCAAGTCCCATGGCGGTATCAGCCCCAGCATTTT.

DNA of the CDR3: TGCGCCAGCACTGCGGGACACCTCCTTGCAACTAATGAAAAACTGTTTTTT. It codes for CASTAGHLLATNEKLFF. The chain combines TRBV10-2 with TRBJ1-4; a possible D gene is TRBD1 (6 bases). The CDR3 runs 17 residues. V was trimmed by 7 bases and J by 0 bases, leaving 18 bases between them. CDR1 is WSHSY, CDR2 SAAADI, per germline.

This rearrangement joins TRBV18 to TRBJ1-1; perhaps TRBD1 as D (5 bases). CDR1 KGHSH and CDR2 LQKENI come from the germline V gene. The CDR3 contains 19 residues. The V end lost 3 bases, the J end lost 1 base, and 24 bases lay between the germline ends. CDR3 protein: CASSPLPTGSRGTNTEAFF. The CDR3 region has the DNA TGTGCCAGCTCACCTCTTCCAACAGGATCCCGAGGAACGAACACTGAAGCTTTCTTT.

Ten or more counts support this clonotype. The chain couples TRBV5-1 to TRBJ2-1; 8 bases agree with TRBD2. V shed 3 bases and J 6 bases; nucleotides not matched to a gene: 5. The CDR3 is made up of 14 amino acids. Per germline, CDR1 SGHRS and CDR2 YFSETQ. The CDR3 protein is CASSSRTSSNEQFF. The CDR3 DNA follows: TGCGCCAGCAGCTCGAGGACTAGCTCCAATGAGCAGTTCTTC.

There are many counts of this clonotype. The chain links TRBV20-1 to TRBJ1-1; D remains ambiguous. The germline CDR1 and CDR2 sequences are DFQATT and SNEGSKA (reference sequence). This CDR3 has 9 residues. Here the CDR3 DNA reads TGCAGCCCCGGGCGGATGGGTTTCTTT. It is translated as CSPGRMGFF.

This chain joins TRBV7-6 and TRBJ2-1, with no clear D. The germline V gene has CDR1 SGHVS and CDR2 FNYEAQ. The CDR3 has 15 residues. V lost 5 bases and J lost 7, with 18 bases in between. Written as DNA, the CDR3 is TGTGCCAGCAGCCGAAAACACCTGCATGGGAATGAGCAGTTCTTC. It is translated as CASSRKHLHGNEQFF.

This clonotype came up many times. The rearrangement uses TRBV10-3 and TRBJ2-5; 7 bases match TRBD2. This CDR3 spans 13 amino acids. V shed 5 bases, J shed 2 bases, and the junction held 2 bases outside the gene matches. Germline V gives CDR1 ENHRY, CDR2 SYGVKD. This CDR3 is CAISPSGQETQYF. In DNA form, the CDR3 reads TGTGCCATCAGTCCTAGCGGACAAGAGACCCAGTACTTC.

This clonotype was seen at least ten times. The CDR3 here is CASSLNYRAKAFF. In nucleotides, the CDR3 is TGTGCCAGCAGTTTAAATTACAGGGCAAAAGCTTTCTTT. V is TRBV12-3 or TRBV12-4 and J is TRBJ1-1, with D perhaps matching TRBD1 (6 bases). Trimming pared 2 bases from V and 9 bases from J, leaving 13 bases between. The CDR3 loop spans 13 amino acids.

This clonotype was observed a handful of times. This sequence joins TRBV7-9 and TRBJ2-1; 8 nucleotides line up with TRBD1. Germline V gene sequence: CDR1 SEHNR, CDR2 FQNEAQ (reference sequence). V gave up 4 bases and J gave up 4 bases; unmatched junction bases: 6. CDR3 length: 15 residues. The CDR3 protein is CASSSVQGEYNEQFF. The CDR3 nucleotides read TGTGCCAGCAGCTCAGTACAGGGGGAATACAATGAGCAGTTCTTC.

V and J are TRBV6-2 or TRBV6-3 and TRBJ2-3; 14 positions match TRBD2. V was clipped by 5 bases and J by 10 bases; unmatched bases: 8. Germline V lookup: CDR1 MNHEY, CDR2 SVGEGT. This CDR3 is 15 amino acids long. The CDR3 sequence: CASSTGLAGVTAQYF. In nucleotides, the CDR3 is TGTGCCAGCAGTACGGGACTAGCGGGGGTCACGGCGCAGTATTTT.

The genes are TRBV4-3 and TRBJ1-2; no reliable D call. This CDR3 has 14 amino acids. Germline-derived CDR1 and CDR2 are LGHNA and YSLEER. Between the trimmed V and J ends, which lost 2 bases and 8 bases, there was a span of 15 bases. In nucleotides, the CDR3 is TGCGCCAGCAGCCAAACGGTCCCACCTGGGGGCTACACCTTC. Translated, it gives CASSQTVPPGGYTF.

The chain has TRBV7-9 and TRBJ2-3; TRBD2 agrees at 13 bases. V dropped 4 bases and J dropped 10; count of bases not matched to a gene: 14. Germline values: CDR1 SEHNR, CDR2 FQNEAQ (reference sequence). The CDR3 extends over 17 amino acids. CDR3 sequence reads: CASSYRGLAGEGASQYF. As DNA, the CDR3 is TGTGCCAGCAGCTACCGAGGACTAGCGGGAGAGGGGGCCTCGCAGTATTTT. The full variable domain, rest sourced from reference TRBV7-9 and TRBJ2-3, is DTGVSQNPRHKITKRGQNVTFRCDPISEHNRLYWYRQTLGQGPEFLTYFQNEAQLEKSRLLSDRFSAERPKGSFSTLEIQRTEQGDSAMYLCASSYRGLAGEGASQYFGPGTRLTVL.

This chain connects TRBV20-1 to TRBJ1-5, with 7 bases identical to TRBD1. Germline CDR1 and CDR2: DFQATT and SNEGSKA (reference sequence). This CDR3 has 16 amino acids. With 4 bases clipped from V and 3 bases from J, the junction kept 12 bases outside the gene matches. For the CDR3, the DNA is TGCAGTGCTATTAAGGACAGGTTTTTTGACAATCAGCCCCAGCATTTT. Residues: CSAIKDRFFDNQPQHF.

The chain combines TRBV6-1 with TRBJ2-5; weak D call: TRBD1 (6 bases). The ends were cut back, 6 bases at V and 0 bases at J, with 11 bases in the middle. Germline V gene lookup returns CDR1 MNHNS and CDR2 SASEGT. This CDR3 has 14 amino acids. The DNA of the CDR3 is TGTGCCAGCAGAGGACGACAGGACCAAGAGACCCAGTACTTC. The encoded protein is CASRGRQDQETQYF.

This clonotype was recorded a few times. The V call is TRBV7-6, the J call TRBJ2-7, with 13 positions matching TRBD2. The germline V gene has CDR1 SGHVS and CDR2 FNYEAQ. The V and J ends lost 5 bases and 3 bases, in that order; junction bases with no gene match: 13. The CDR3 consists of 18 residues. This CDR3 reads CASSETSGRRLDNYEQYF. The CDR3, as DNA: TGTGCCAGCAGCGAGACTAGCGGGAGGCGATTGGACAACTACGAGCAGTACTTC.

This chain connects TRBV6-2 or TRBV6-3 to TRBJ1-2; 7 nucleotides match TRBD1. This CDR3 contains 13 residues. The germline CDR1 and CDR2 sequences are MNHEY and SVGEGT. J lost 6 bases, V lost 6 bases, and 7 bases had no gene match. CDR3 sequence (DNA): TGTGCCAGCAGCATTAGACAGGGAGATGGCTACACCTTC. Residues: CASSIRQGDGYTF.